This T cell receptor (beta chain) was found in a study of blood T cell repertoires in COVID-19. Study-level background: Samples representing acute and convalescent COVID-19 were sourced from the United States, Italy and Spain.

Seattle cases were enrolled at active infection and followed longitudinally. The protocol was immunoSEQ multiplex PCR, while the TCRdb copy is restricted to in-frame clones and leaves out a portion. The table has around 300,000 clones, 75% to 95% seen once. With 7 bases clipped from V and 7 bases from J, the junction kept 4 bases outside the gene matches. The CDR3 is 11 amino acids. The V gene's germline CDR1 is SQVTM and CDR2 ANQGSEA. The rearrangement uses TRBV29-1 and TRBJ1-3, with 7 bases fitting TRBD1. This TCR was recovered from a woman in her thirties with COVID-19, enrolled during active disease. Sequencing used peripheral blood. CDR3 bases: TGCAGCGCCGACAGGGAGAACACCATATATTTT. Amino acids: CSADRENTIYF. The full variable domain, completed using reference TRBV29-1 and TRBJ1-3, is SAVISQKPSRDICQRGTSLTIQCQVDSQVTMMFWYRQQPGQSLTLIATANQGSEATYESGFVIDKFPISRPNLTFSTLTVSNMSPEDSSIYLCSADRENTIYFGEGSWLTVV.